This TCR beta chain was sequenced in a study of shared clonotypes between healthy human individuals. Germline CDR1 and CDR2: MNHEY and SMNVEV (reference sequence). CDR3 length: 15 amino acids. Deletions cut 6 bases from V and 0 bases from J, with 11 bases between. Per the original methods: Filtering was not the same, since immunoSEQ gave junction-only sequences without quality scores. Libraries were prepared by immunoSEQ multiplex PCR; TCRdb keeps only in-frame clonotypes and omits some of them. The V and J calls and clone size come from that table; D and trimming were worked out from the DNA. There are fewer than 650,000 clones in the sample; roughly four fifths occur only once, and around 12% lies in the top ten.

The sequenced material came from PBMCs. The source is a middle-aged woman in good health. Some clones in this sample may be carry-over from other donors' samples. This chain links TRBV27 with TRBJ2-2; D uncertain. CDR3 nucleotide sequence: TGTGCCAGCAGCCGCGGAGAACCGAACACCGGGGAGCTGTTTTTT. Amino acid sequence: CASSRGEPNTGELFF.